Shown below are 14 T cell receptor beta chains from a single sample sequenced in a study of T-cell memory formation after mild COVID-19. Using its own MiXCR run on the 5' RACE reads, TCRdb lists one record per CDR3 protein. Altogether approximately 230,000 distinct CDR3 sequences are present, about a sixth being singletons, with the ten largest covering around 3.4%. Sequencing used PBMCs or a T cell subset sorted from them (not recorded which). The source is a man aged 18 to 30 who had mild COVID-19 (a few samples of this study predate the infection). Cell type and time point are not known.

This chain links TRBV7-3 with TRBJ2-3; D is uncertain. Germline values: CDR1 SGHTA, CDR2 FQGTGA. Trimming took 0 bases from V and 6 from J, leaving 7 bases between them. This CDR3 contains 13 residues. CDR3 nucleotides: TGTGCCAGCAGCTTAACGGACCGGGATACGCAGTATTTT. It is translated as CASSLTDRDTQYF. The full variable domain, rest sourced from reference TRBV7-3 and TRBJ2-3, is GAGVSQTPSNKVTEKGKYVELRCDPISGHTALYWYRQSLGQGPEFLIYFQGTGAADDSGLPNDRFFAVRPEGSVSTLKIQRTERGDSAVYLCASSLTDRDTQYFGPGTRLTVL.

This clonotype was counted only a few times. The rearrangement joins TRBV12-3 or TRBV12-4 to TRBJ1-1; D not resolved. The CDR3 loop spans 10 amino acids. V lost 1 base and J 10 bases, leaving 4 bases between the germline ends. Written as DNA, the CDR3 is TGTGCCAGCAGTTTAGGTATAGCTTTCTTT. Protein product: CASSLGIAFF.

The genes are TRBV12-3 or TRBV12-4 and TRBJ1-3, with TRBD1 matching over 7 bases. The CDR3 spans 15 residues. Trimming removed 7 bases from V and 3 bases from J; junction bases left unmatched: 9. The CDR3: CASTIGQGDGNTIYF. The DNA for the CDR3 is TGTGCCAGCACCATTGGGCAGGGGGATGGAAACACCATATATTTT.

The CDR3 loop is CASSSEGAGGNYEQYF. CDR3 DNA: TGTGCCAGCAGCTCCGAAGGGGCCGGGGGTAATTACGAGCAGTACTTC. The J gene is TRBJ2-7, the V gene TRBV7-2; a weak D match, TRBD2 (6 bases). Germline V gene sequence: CDR1 SGHTA, CDR2 FQGNSA. V shed 4 bases and J shed 4 bases, with 20 bases lying between them. The CDR3 runs to 16 residues.

This clonotype has just a few counts. V and J are TRBV7-9 and TRBJ2-1; D gene unclear. V was trimmed by 5 bases and J by 10 bases, leaving 3 bases between them. Germline lookup yields CDR1 SEHNR and CDR2 FQNEAQ (reference sequence). This CDR3 contains 9 residues. CDR3 DNA: TGTGCCAGCAGCGCGGAGCAGTTCTTC. This gives the protein CASSAEQFF.

The rearrangement joins TRBV2 to TRBJ1-6; tentative D call: TRBD1 (5 bases). The V end lost 8 bases, the J end lost 9 bases, and 14 bases lay between the germline ends. Germline assignment: CDR1 SNHLY and CDR2 FYNNEI. The CDR3 runs 13 residues. The CDR3 here is CASGGAGVSPLHF. The DNA of the CDR3 is TGTGCCAGCGGCGGGGCCGGGGTTTCACCCCTCCACTTT.

This clonotype came up a few times. The V gene is TRBV20-1, the J gene TRBJ2-5, with D perhaps TRBD2 (6 bases). This CDR3 region has 15 residues. Germline V gives CDR1 DFQATT, CDR2 SNEGSKA (reference sequence). V lost 1 base, J lost 5 bases, and 17 bases lay in between. CDR3 sequence (DNA): TGCAGTGCTAGAGTAATGGGACTCGTAGGGGAGACCCAGTACTTC. Protein product: CSARVMGLVGETQYF.

This clonotype turned up a few times. The V call is TRBV7-2, the J call TRBJ2-1; 7 bases agree with TRBD1. There are 15 residues in the CDR3. Losses at the gene ends were 5 bases for V and 0 bases for J; bases not matched to a gene: 4. Germline values: CDR1 SGHTA, CDR2 FQGNSA. This CDR3 is CASSPGQYSYNEQFF. CDR3 DNA: TGTGCCAGCAGCCCGGGACAGTACTCCTACAATGAGCAGTTCTTC.

V gene TRBV6-4 combines with J gene TRBJ1-5, with D possibly matching TRBD1 (6 bases). CDR3 length: 14 residues. Trimming took off 3 bases at V and 0 bases at J, with 6 bases between the two ends. The germline CDR1 and CDR2 sequences are MRHNA and SNTAGT. The CDR3: CASSEQGSNQPQHF. The CDR3, as DNA: TGTGCCAGCAGTGAACAGGGTAGCAATCAGCCCCAGCATTTT.

This clonotype has only a few counts. The rearrangement links TRBV24-1 to TRBJ2-1; tentatively, D is TRBD2 (6 bases). The CDR3 consists of 16 residues. V was shortened by 4 bases and J by 0 bases, with 12 bases between the two germline ends. Looked up from germline, CDR1 is KGHDR and CDR2 is SFDVKD. Here the CDR3 reads CATSESGVSSYNEQFF. Written as DNA, the CDR3 is TGTGCCACCAGTGAGTCGGGGGTGAGCTCCTACAATGAGCAGTTCTTC.

This clonotype has a handful of counts. The chain uses TRBV6-6 and TRBJ2-3, with D perhaps TRBD2 (6 bases). Germline V gene data show CDR1 as MNHNY and CDR2 as SVGAGI (reference sequence). The V end was cut by 4 bases, the J end by 2 bases, with 10 bases between. The CDR3 consists of 14 residues. Here the CDR3 DNA reads TGTGCCAGCAGTTTAGCGGTTCCCACAGATACGCAGTATTTT. Protein sequence: CASSLAVPTDTQYF.

The chain recombines TRBV5-1 with TRBJ2-7; no reliable D call. The CDR3 runs 12 residues. Looked up from germline, CDR1 is SGHRS and CDR2 is YFSETQ. Trimming removed 0 bases at V and 3 bases at J, with 4 bases between. CDR3 DNA: TGCGCCAGCAGCTTGGGACTCTACGAGCAGTACTTC. The encoded protein is CASSLGLYEQYF. The variable domain in full, completed from reference TRBV5-1 and TRBJ2-7, reads KAGVTQTPRYLIKTRGQQVTLSCSPISGHRSVSWYQQTPGQGLQFLFEYFSETQRNKGNFPGRFSGRQFSNSRSEMNVSTLELGDSALYLCASSLGLYEQYFGPGTRLTVT.

This clonotype occurred a few times. J is TRBJ1-1 and V is TRBV3-1; 7 bases align to TRBD1. The CDR3 contains 15 residues. The V segment lost 4 bases and the J segment 3 bases; nucleotides outside the gene matches: 8. CDR1 is LGHDT and CDR2 is YNNKEL in the germline V gene (reference sequence). DNA for the CDR3: TGTGCCAGCAGCCTGGGCCAGGGGGAGGACACTGAAGCTTTCTTT. Protein: CASSLGQGEDTEAFF.

V usage is TRBV5-4 and J usage is TRBJ1-4, with D possibly TRBD1 on 6 matching bases. This CDR3 contains 15 residues. V lost 0 bases to trimming and J lost 3 bases, with 9 bases between them. CDR1 is SGHNT, CDR2 YYREEE, per germline (reference sequence). The CDR3 DNA sequence: TGTGCCAGCAGCTTGGGGGGGGCGGCTAATGAAAAACTGTTTTTT. It codes for CASSLGGAANEKLFF.